One sample yielded the 32 T cell receptor beta chains listed below, sequenced in a study of blood T cell repertoires in COVID-19 (dated by TCRdb to about 2020). The library relied on the immunoSEQ multiplex PCR assay. Imported from immuneACCESS, the table was reduced by TCRdb to in-frame sequences with V and J called. These copies leave out some clones; in studies compared against another copy, an unresolved V gene accounts for under half, and the cause of the remainder is not known. The sample table holds about 25,000 clones, of which 70% to 90% were seen once. The top ten clonotypes cover 4.9% of the sample. Sequencing input: peripheral blood. The receptors stem from a man between 70 and 80 years old with active COVID-19.

The chain employs TRBV29-1 and TRBJ1-2; no reliable D call. Germline loops: CDR1 SQVTM, CDR2 ANQGSEA. The CDR3 has 14 amino acids. Trimming shortened V by 0 bases and J by 1 base, and 9 bases separated the two germline ends. CDR3 residues: CSVEDLGRNYGYTF. CDR3 bases: TGCAGCGTTGAAGATCTTGGCCGTAACTATGGCTACACCTTC.

V usage is TRBV2 and J usage is TRBJ2-6, with D perhaps TRBD2 (5 bases). The CDR3 runs 14 residues. Germline V lookup: CDR1 SNHLY, CDR2 FYNNEI. Trimming cost V 4 bases and J 4 bases, with 8 bases left between them. The CDR3 DNA follows: TGTGCCAGCAGTGCTGGGAGCGGGGCCAACGTCCTGACTTTC. It specifies CASSAGSGANVLTF.

V gene TRBV27 combines with J gene TRBJ2-3; TRBD2 matches at 13 bases. The CDR3 runs to 16 residues. V shed 4 bases, J shed 3 bases, and the junction held 4 bases outside the gene matches. Germline CDR1 reads MNHEY; CDR2 reads SMNVEV (reference sequence). CDR3 amino acids: CASSYTSGGGTDTQYF. The CDR3 bases are TGTGCCAGCAGTTATACTAGCGGGGGGGGAACAGATACGCAGTATTTT.

The CDR3: CASSVAGGAEETQYF. In DNA, the CDR3 is TGTGCCAGCAGCGTAGCGGGGGGGGCAGAAGAGACCCAGTACTTC. The genes are TRBV9 and TRBJ2-5, with 8 bases that match TRBD2. The germline gives CDR1 SGDLS, CDR2 YYNGEE. CDR3 length equals 15 residues. After removal of 0 bases from V and 3 bases from J, the junction contained 4 bases not matched to a gene.

The CDR3 here is CASSGFGTGTFYEQYF. The CDR3 DNA follows: TGTGCCAGCAGCGGCTTCGGGACAGGGACCTTCTACGAGCAGTACTTC. The chain carries TRBV6-2 or TRBV6-3 and TRBJ2-7, with 9 positions matching TRBD1. The V and J ends lost 6 bases and 3 bases, in that order; junction bases with no gene match: 12. Germline V gene lookup returns CDR1 MNHEY and CDR2 SVGEGT. CDR3 length: 16 amino acids.

The CDR3 here is CASSLEGGVGQPQHF. CDR3 sequence (DNA): TGCGCCAGCAGCTTGGAGGGAGGGGTGGGTCAGCCCCAGCATTTT. The chain joins TRBV5-1 to TRBJ1-5; maybe TRBD1 (5 bases). Germline V gene lookup returns CDR1 SGHRS and CDR2 YFSETQ. The CDR3 runs to 15 residues. V was shortened by 0 bases and J by 6 bases, with 13 bases between the two germline ends.

CDR3 DNA sequence: TGTGCCAGCAGCTCGGACACCCTCCGTAGGGAAAAACTGTTTTTT. It specifies CASSSDTLRREKLFF. The chain recombines TRBV7-9 with TRBJ1-4, with D possibly matching TRBD1 (5 bases). The CDR3 is 15 amino acids. V dropped 4 bases and J dropped 8 bases, with 17 bases sitting between them. The germline V gene has CDR1 SEHNR and CDR2 FQNEAQ (reference sequence).

The chain carries TRBV28 and TRBJ2-7; 13 nucleotides align to TRBD2. This CDR3 is 15 amino acids long. The germline V gene encodes CDR1 MDHEN and CDR2 SYDVKM. Trimming at V came to 6 bases and at J to 4 bases, leaving 6 bases not matched to a gene. CDR3 DNA: TGTGCCAGCAGCAAACCGGGACTAGCGGGATACGAGCAGTACTTC. It specifies CASSKPGLAGYEQYF. The complete variable domain, with remaining parts taken from reference TRBV28 and TRBJ2-7, reads DVKVTQSSRYLVKRTGEKVFLECVQDMDHENMFWYRQDPGLGLRLIYFSYDVKMKEKGDIPEGYSVSREKKERFSLILESASTNQTSMYLCASSKPGLAGYEQYFGPGTRLTVT.

The rearrangement uses TRBV5-4 and TRBJ2-3; TRBD2 aligns across 12 bases. J lost 6 bases, V lost 3 bases, and 8 bases had no gene match. Germline CDR1 reads SGHNT; CDR2 reads YYREEE (reference sequence). The CDR3 has 16 residues. The CDR3: CASSSGLAGLMDTQYF. The DNA for the CDR3 is TGTGCCAGCAGCTCCGGACTAGCGGGGCTCATGGATACGCAGTATTTT.

V is TRBV11-2 and J is TRBJ2-7; D is possibly TRBD1 (7 bases). The CDR3 has 15 residues. Germline V gene sequence: CDR1 SGHAT, CDR2 FQNNGV. Trimming took 1 base from V and 4 from J, leaving 14 bases between them. CDR3 amino acids: CASSLGRGRIYEQYF. The CDR3 nucleotides read TGTGCCAGCAGCTTAGGGAGGGGGCGGATATACGAGCAGTACTTC.

The chain has TRBV19 and TRBJ2-5, with D possibly matching TRBD2 (6 bases). With 3 bases removed from V and 7 bases from J, the gap between germline ends came to 21 bases. The CDR3 loop spans 16 amino acids. Germline V gene sequence: CDR1 LNHDA, CDR2 SQIVND (reference sequence). The CDR3: CASSIDASEPLWTQYF. The CDR3 DNA follows: TGTGCCAGTAGTATTGATGCTAGCGAACCCCTTTGGACCCAGTACTTC. The complete variable domain, with remaining parts taken from reference TRBV19 and TRBJ2-5, reads DGGITQSPKYLFRKEGQNVTLSCEQNLNHDAMYWYRQDPGQGLRLIYYSQIVNDFQKGDIAEGYSVSREKKESFPLTVTSAQKNPTAFYLCASSIDASEPLWTQYFGPGTRLLVL.

The J gene is TRBJ1-2, the V gene TRBV5-1, with unresolved D. V lost 0 bases, J lost 5 bases, and 11 bases lay in between. Germline CDR1 is SGHRS and CDR2 is YFSETQ. The CDR3 length is 14 residues. CDR3 loop: CASSLARGSYGYTF. The CDR3 DNA reads as TGCGCCAGCAGCTTGGCCCGGGGATCTTATGGCTACACCTTC.

The V gene is TRBV27, the J gene TRBJ1-2; D is unclear. The CDR3 consists of 16 residues. V dropped 2 bases and J dropped 5 bases, with 18 bases sitting between them. Germline assignment: CDR1 MNHEY and CDR2 SMNVEV (reference sequence). Here the CDR3 reads CASSLEAGVNSYGYTF. Here the CDR3 DNA reads TGTGCCAGCAGTTTAGAAGCCGGGGTAAACTCTTATGGCTACACCTTC.

The chain is built from TRBV4-3 and TRBJ1-5; D perhaps matches TRBD1 (6 bases). In germline, CDR1 is LGHNA, CDR2 YSLEER. The CDR3 spans 16 residues. V was pared by 5 bases and J by 4 bases, with 18 bases between. In DNA form, the CDR3 reads TGCGCCAGCAGCGTCACGACAGGAAGATTAAATCAGCCCCAGCATTTT. Its translation is CASSVTTGRLNQPQHF.

V and J are TRBV5-1 and TRBJ1-1; TRBD1 matches at 9 bases. The CDR3 consists of 15 residues. Germline V gene lookup returns CDR1 SGHRS and CDR2 YFSETQ. The junction had 7 bases not matched to a gene; V was cut back by 4 bases and J by 3 bases. The CDR3 is CASSPGGQGYTEAFF. In nucleotides, the CDR3 is TGCGCCAGCAGCCCGGGGGGACAGGGATACACTGAAGCTTTCTTT.

Only a few counts were recorded for this clone. The chain recombines TRBV7-8 with TRBJ2-7; 9 positions agree with TRBD2. The germline V gene has CDR1 SGHVS and CDR2 FQNEAQ. The V gene end was trimmed by 5 bases and the J gene end by 7 bases; junction bases not matched to a gene: 12. This CDR3 is built from 15 residues. The CDR3 region has the DNA TGTGCCAGCAGCCCTGGCGGGGGGGCTTTCGGGGAGCAGTACTTC. Protein sequence: CASSPGGGAFGEQYF. Full variable domain (outside the CDR3, taken from reference TRBV7-8 and TRBJ2-7): GAGVSQSPRYKVAKRGQDVALRCDPISGHVSLFWYQQALGQGPEFLTYFQNEAQLDKSGLPSDRFFAERPEGSVSTLKIQRTQQEDSAVYLCASSPGGGAFGEQYFGPGTRLTVT.

The rearrangement links TRBV7-8 to TRBJ2-5; no firm D call. V was trimmed by 2 bases and J by 1 base, leaving 11 bases between them. The CDR3 runs 15 residues. The V gene's germline CDR1 is SGHVS and CDR2 FQNEAQ. DNA of the CDR3: TGTGCCAGCAGCTTATTGGTTCTACGCCAAGAGACCCAGTACTTC. Translating gives CASSLLVLRQETQYF.

This chain links TRBV7-9 with TRBJ1-4; TRBD1 aligns across 7 bases. Germline CDR1 SEHNR, CDR2 FQNEAQ (reference sequence). V dropped 5 bases and J dropped 8; count of bases not matched to a gene: 14. This CDR3 has 16 residues. CDR3 DNA sequence: TGTGCCAGCAGCACTGAAGGACAGGCGACGAGGGAAAAACTGTTTTTT. It specifies CASSTEGQATREKLFF. The full variable domain, its missing parts supplied by reference TRBV7-9 and TRBJ1-4, is DTGVSQNPRHKITKRGQNVTFRCDPISEHNRLYWYRQTLGQGPEFLTYFQNEAQLEKSRLLSDRFSAERPKGSFSTLEIQRTEQGDSAMYLCASSTEGQATREKLFFGSGTQLSVL.

This sequence joins TRBV24-1 and TRBJ2-3; 9 nucleotides line up with TRBD1. Germline V CDR1 and CDR2: KGHDR, SFDVKD. The V segment lost 3 bases and the J segment 2 bases; nucleotides outside the gene matches: 5. CDR3 length: 16 amino acids. The CDR3 loop reads CATSDPRTGDTDTQYF. The CDR3 nucleotides read TGTGCCACCAGTGATCCCCGGACAGGGGACACAGATACGCAGTATTTT.

This chain links TRBV5-1 with TRBJ2-6; the match to TRBD1 covers 8 bases. Germline V CDR1 and CDR2: SGHRS, YFSETQ. The CDR3 contains 16 residues. J was trimmed by 1 base and V by 1 base; bases with no gene match: 1. CDR3 sequence reads: CASSLQGASGANVLTF. CDR3 sequence (DNA): TGCGCCAGCAGCTTGCAGGGGGCTTCTGGGGCCAACGTCCTGACTTTC.

The chain joins TRBV5-1 to TRBJ2-3; TRBD1 agrees at 8 bases. The CDR3 length is 14 residues. Unmatched junction bases numbered 2, after V lost 1 base and J lost 4 bases. Germline lookup yields CDR1 SGHRS and CDR2 YFSETQ. The CDR3, as DNA: TGCGCCAGCAGCTTGCAGGGGGCCGCAGATACGCAGTATTTT. Protein: CASSLQGAADTQYF.

V and J are TRBV4-3 and TRBJ2-1; 8 nucleotides agree with TRBD1. CDR3 length: 18 amino acids. V shed 3 bases and J 1 base; nucleotides not matched to a gene: 11. Germline-derived CDR1 and CDR2 are LGHNA and YSLEER. This chain's CDR3 is CASSQATRGPESYNEQFF. As DNA, the CDR3 is TGCGCCAGCAGCCAGGCCACCAGGGGGCCGGAGTCCTACAATGAGCAGTTCTTC.

The genes are TRBV5-1 and TRBJ2-5; perhaps TRBD1 as D (6 bases). Between the trimmed V and J ends, which lost 4 bases and 0 bases, there was a span of 10 bases. The CDR3 consists of 14 residues. The germline gives CDR1 SGHRS, CDR2 YFSETQ. CDR3 region: CASSIKGDQETQYF. The CDR3 DNA reads TGCGCCAGCAGCATCAAGGGGGACCAAGAGACCCAGTACTTC. The full variable domain, with the rest looked up from reference TRBV5-1 and TRBJ2-5, is KAGVTQTPRYLIKTRGQQVTLSCSPISGHRSVSWYQQTPGQGLQFLFEYFSETQRNKGNFPGRFSGRQFSNSRSEMNVSTLELGDSALYLCASSIKGDQETQYFGPGTRLLVL.

This chain connects TRBV7-9 to TRBJ2-5; D is possibly TRBD1 (6 bases). Germline V gene data show CDR1 as SEHNR and CDR2 as FQNEAQ (reference sequence). Trimming removed 5 bases at V and 7 bases at J, with 14 bases between. There are 13 residues in the CDR3. CDR3 residues: CASSPGAGGTQYF. The DNA for the CDR3 is TGTGCCAGCAGCCCAGGGGCCGGAGGGACCCAGTACTTC.

The chain employs TRBV28 and TRBJ1-6, with D possibly being TRBD1 (6 bases). The CDR3 has 16 amino acids. Trimming shortened V by 3 bases and J by 6 bases, and 15 bases separated the two germline ends. Germline values: CDR1 MDHEN, CDR2 SYDVKM. CDR3 in amino acids: CASSFNEGVSNSPLHF. CDR3 DNA sequence: TGTGCCAGCAGTTTCAATGAGGGGGTGAGTAATTCACCCCTCCACTTT.

The V gene is TRBV3-1 (or the pseudogene TRBV3-2), the J gene TRBJ1-3; 8 bases map to TRBD1. Germline trimming cut 1 base from V and 4 bases from J; bases unmatched to any gene: 3. The CDR3 totals 15 residues. The germline CDR1 and CDR2 sequences are LGHDT and YNNKEL (reference sequence). The CDR3 loop reads CASSQAGGAGNTIYF. Written as DNA, the CDR3 is TGTGCCAGCAGCCAAGCAGGGGGCGCGGGAAACACCATATATTTT.

CDR3 bases: TGTGCCAGCAGCTTAGATGAGACAGGAATTTACGAGCAGTACTTC. Amino acids: CASSLDETGIYEQYF. The chain joins TRBV7-8 to TRBJ2-7, with a weak D call TRBD1 (6 bases). Trimming took off 1 base at V and 4 bases at J, with 14 bases between the two ends. The CDR3 has 15 amino acids. The germline V gene encodes CDR1 SGHVS and CDR2 FQNEAQ. The full variable domain, in which reference TRBV7-8 and TRBJ2-7 provide the parts outside the CDR3, is GAGVSQSPRYKVAKRGQDVALRCDPISGHVSLFWYQQALGQGPEFLTYFQNEAQLDKSGLPSDRFFAERPEGSVSTLKIQRTQQEDSAVYLCASSLDETGIYEQYFGPGTRLTVT.

Only a few counts were recorded for this clone. J is TRBJ2-1 and V is TRBV4-3; 11 positions match TRBD1. V lost 0 bases and J lost 9; bases outside the gene matches: 7. The CDR3 spans 16 residues. Germline lookup yields CDR1 LGHNA and CDR2 YSLEER. The CDR3 DNA sequence: TGCGCCAGCAGCCAAGAGAGGACAGGGGGCTTGGGTGAGCAGTTCTTC. Translating gives CASSQERTGGLGEQFF.

This clone showed up just once. The J gene is TRBJ2-3, the V gene TRBV7-9; TRBD2 matches 9 bases. The V gene end was trimmed by 0 bases and the J gene end by 1 base; junction bases not matched to a gene: 8. This CDR3 comprises 18 residues. Germline V gives CDR1 SEHNR, CDR2 FQNEAQ (reference sequence). Written as DNA, the CDR3 is TGTGCCAGCAGCTTAGCAAGTGTAGCGGGGGACCGCACAGATACGCAGTATTTT. Protein product: CASSLASVAGDRTDTQYF.

This chain connects TRBV27 to TRBJ1-2; D uncertain. Trimming stripped 0 bases from V and 8 bases from J, with 13 bases between. Per germline, CDR1 MNHEY and CDR2 SMNVEV (reference sequence). The CDR3 extends over 14 amino acids. CDR3 protein: CASSLSMTASGYTF. The CDR3 DNA sequence: TGTGCCAGCAGTTTATCTATGACTGCGAGCGGCTACACCTTC.

The chain is built from TRBV9 and TRBJ2-1; 7 nucleotides match TRBD2. V lost 6 bases to trimming and J lost 10 bases; unmatched junction nucleotides: 10. Germline lookup yields CDR1 SGDLS and CDR2 YYNGEE. This CDR3 contains 13 residues. The CDR3 here is CASTQGGEDEQFF. The CDR3, as DNA: TGTGCCAGCACCCAGGGAGGGGAAGACGAGCAGTTCTTC. The full variable domain, rest sourced from reference TRBV9 and TRBJ2-1, is DSGVTQTPKHLITATGQRVTLRCSPRSGDLSVYWYQQSLDQGLQFLIQYYNGEERAKGNILERFSAQQFPDLHSELNLSSLELGDSALYFCASTQGGEDEQFFGPGTRLTVL.

This chain joins TRBV5-4 and TRBJ2-3; 10 nucleotides align to TRBD2. Trimming removed 5 bases from V and 0 bases from J; junction bases left unmatched: 3. The CDR3 is 15 amino acids. Germline CDR1 reads SGHNT; CDR2 reads YYREEE (reference sequence). CDR3 in DNA: TGTGCCAGCAGAGCTAGCGGGGGTAGCACAGATACGCAGTATTTT. This translates into CASRASGGSTDTQYF.